What follows is one TCR beta chain and its context. Its target is not known. The method was immunoSEQ multiplex PCR; TCRdb's version includes in-frame clones alone and lacks a portion of them. The profile shows 90,000 or so clones, about 88% of them singletons. This sample stems from a study of OX40 agonist ivuxolimab in advanced cancers. Regarding the study as a whole: Averaging showed that CD8+ T cells had more expanded clones than CD4+ did. There were also nonresponders showing low normalized T-cell clonal expansion.

Germline V gives CDR1 SGHTA, CDR2 FQGTGA. V shed 5 bases and J shed 8 bases, with 18 bases lying between them. The CDR3 has 14 amino acids. J is TRBJ1-2 and V is TRBV7-3; the D is unclear. The clonotype originates from an adult with an advanced solid tumor such as melanoma, head and neck, liver or kidney cancer. The starting material was CD4+ or CD8+ T cells sorted from blood, obtained in a trial of the OX40 agonist ivuxolimab. This chain's CDR3 is CASSPRGGEVGYTF. Written as DNA, the CDR3 is TGTGCCAGCAGCCCTCGGGGTGGGGAGGTCGGCTACACCTTC. Variable domain in full (rest from reference TRBV7-3 and TRBJ1-2): GAGVSQTPSNKVTEKGKYVELRCDPISGHTALYWYRQSLGQGPEFLIYFQGTGAADDSGLPNDRFFAVRPEGSVSTLKIQRTERGDSAVYLCASSPRGGEVGYTFGSGTRLTVV.